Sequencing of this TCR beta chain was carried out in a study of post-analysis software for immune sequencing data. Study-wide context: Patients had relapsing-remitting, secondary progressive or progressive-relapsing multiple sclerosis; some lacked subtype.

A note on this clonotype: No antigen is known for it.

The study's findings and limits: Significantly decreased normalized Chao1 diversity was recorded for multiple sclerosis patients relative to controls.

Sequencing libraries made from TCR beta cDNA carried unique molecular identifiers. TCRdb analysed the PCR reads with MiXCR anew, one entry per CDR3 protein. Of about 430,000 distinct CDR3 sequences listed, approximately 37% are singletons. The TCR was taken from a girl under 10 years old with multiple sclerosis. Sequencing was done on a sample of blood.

CDR3 protein: CATREYSKWTGDEQYF. In DNA form, the CDR3 reads TGTGCCACCAGGGAATATAGTAAATGGACAGGGGACGAGCAGTACTTC. The genes are TRBV24-1 and TRBJ2-7; TRBD1 matches at 9 bases. In germline, CDR1 is KGHDR, CDR2 SFDVKD. The V and J ends lost 7 bases and 5 bases, in that order; junction bases with no gene match: 14. This CDR3 is built from 16 residues.